One and the same sample provided the 17 T cell receptor beta chains below, sequenced in a study of blood T cell repertoires in COVID-19. Produced via immunoSEQ multiplex PCR; TCRdb's table is partial and in-frame only. Of 200,000 to 250,000 clones listed, approximately 80% were seen once; the top ten hold 18%. Material: peripheral blood. The receptors originated from a woman older than 75 with active or convalescent COVID-19.

This rearrangement joins TRBV4-2 to TRBJ2-7; 10 nucleotides align to TRBD1. V lost 4 bases, J lost 2 bases, and 5 bases stayed unmatched. CDR1 LGHNA and CDR2 YNFKEQ come from the germline V gene. The CDR3 loop spans 15 amino acids. CDR3 nucleotide sequence: TGTGCCAGCAGCCCCAGGACAGGGGGAACCTACGAGCAGTACTTC. Protein product: CASSPRTGGTYEQYF.

The chain recombines TRBV29-1 with TRBJ2-3; tentative D call: TRBD1 (5 bases). The V gene's germline CDR1 is SQVTM and CDR2 ANQGSEA. The germline V and J ends were trimmed by 6 bases and 0 bases, with 13 bases remaining between them. This CDR3 is 14 amino acids long. For the CDR3, the DNA is TGCAGCGTAAGCACAGGCACTAGCACAGATACGCAGTATTTT. It codes for CSVSTGTSTDTQYF.

V is TRBV5-6 and J is TRBJ2-1; D is perhaps TRBD2 (6 bases). Germline CDR1 is SGHDT and CDR2 is YYEEEE. Deletions cut 4 bases from V and 1 base from J, with 12 bases between. This CDR3 is built from 15 residues. The CDR3 region is CASSRLADSYNEQFF. The CDR3 DNA reads TGTGCCAGCAGCCGTTTAGCGGATTCCTACAATGAGCAGTTCTTC. Full variable domain (remainder filled in from reference TRBV5-6 and TRBJ2-1): DAGVTQSPTHLIKTRGQQVTLRCSPKSGHDTVSWYQQALGQGPQFIFQYYEEEERQRGNFPDRFSGHQFPNYSSELNVNALLLGDSALYLCASSRLADSYNEQFFGPGTRLTVL.

The chain carries TRBV2 and TRBJ2-5; 10 bases are shared with TRBD2. This CDR3 spans 15 amino acids. In germline, CDR1 is SNHLY, CDR2 FYNNEI. Germline trimming cut 6 bases from V and 5 bases from J; bases unmatched to any gene: 9. The chain's CDR3 is CASSGPGLAWETQYF. Written as DNA, the CDR3 is TGTGCCAGCAGCGGGCCGGGACTAGCGTGGGAGACCCAGTACTTC.

The V gene is TRBV28, the J gene TRBJ2-5; TRBD2 might be the D (6 bases). With 2 bases removed from V and 1 base from J, the gap between germline ends came to 8 bases. This CDR3 contains 14 residues. Germline values: CDR1 MDHEN, CDR2 SYDVKM. The chain's CDR3 is CASSLRRGQETQYF. The DNA of the CDR3 is TGTGCCAGCAGTTTAAGGAGGGGCCAAGAGACCCAGTACTTC.

This clone was observed a single time. The chain has TRBV5-1 and TRBJ2-7; 9 bases are a match to TRBD1. The CDR3 contains 13 residues. Germline values: CDR1 SGHRS, CDR2 YFSETQ. Unmatched junction bases numbered 2, after V lost 3 bases and J lost 4 bases. In DNA form, the CDR3 reads TGCGCCAGCAGCTCAGACAGGGGGTACGAGCAGTACTTC. Translation: CASSSDRGYEQYF.

The J gene is TRBJ1-3, the V gene TRBV4-1; D is unresolved. Trimming took 1 base from V and 2 from J, leaving 9 bases between them. CDR1 is MGHRA and CDR2 is YSYEKL in the germline V gene. The length of the CDR3 is 15 residues. The CDR3, as DNA: TGCGCCAGCAGCCAAGGGCCGGCGGCTGGAAACACCATATATTTT. Amino acids: CASSQGPAAGNTIYF.

The V call is TRBV4-1, the J call TRBJ2-2, with 9 bases that match TRBD1. This CDR3 contains 17 residues. Germline V CDR1 and CDR2: MGHRA, YSYEKL. V lost 1 base, J lost 2 bases, and 5 bases stayed unmatched. CDR3 in DNA: TGCGCCAGCAGCCAAGTTCACAGGGGGCGCAACACCGGGGAGCTGTTTTTT. This sequence encodes CASSQVHRGRNTGELFF.

This clone was recorded only once. The V and J genes are TRBV5-7 and TRBJ2-2, with a tentative D call TRBD1 (5 bases). TRBV5-7 is an ORF, with its function uncertain. Trimming removed 4 bases at V and 5 bases at J, with 12 bases between. This CDR3 is 14 amino acids long. CDR3 region: CASSPDPGTGELFF. CDR3 nucleotides: TGTGCCAGCAGCCCGGACCCAGGGACCGGGGAGCTGTTTTTT.

V usage is TRBV7-9 and J usage is TRBJ1-5; perhaps TRBD1 as D (5 bases). The V and J ends lost 5 bases and 3 bases respectively, with 8 bases between them. The CDR3 extends over 13 amino acids. Germline V CDR1 and CDR2: SEHNR, FQNEAQ (reference sequence). The CDR3 spells CASSTGVNQPQHF. The CDR3 DNA follows: TGTGCCAGCAGCACAGGAGTCAATCAGCCCCAGCATTTT.

J is TRBJ2-1 and V is TRBV6-4, with 7 nucleotides matching TRBD2. Germline loops: CDR1 MRHNA, CDR2 SNTAGT. The CDR3 is made up of 14 amino acids. The J segment lost 10 bases and the V segment lost 0 bases, leaving 6 bases of the junction unmatched. CDR3 sequence reads: CASSDSNKAGEQFF. For the CDR3, the DNA is TGTGCCAGCAGTGACTCGAATAAAGCGGGGGAGCAGTTCTTC.

The genes are TRBV29-1 and TRBJ2-3; TRBD1 matches at 7 bases. Trimming cost V 7 bases and J 6 bases; bases outside gene matches: 10. Looked up from germline, CDR1 is SQVTM and CDR2 is ANQGSEA. This CDR3 contains 13 residues. Here the CDR3 DNA reads TGCAGCGCTAACGCAATACAGGGGGATACGCAGTATTTT. Translated: CSANAIQGDTQYF.

The chain carries TRBV18 and TRBJ2-3, with a weak D call TRBD1 (6 bases). This CDR3 comprises 16 residues. The V and J ends lost 0 bases and 2 bases respectively, with 12 bases between them. CDR1 is KGHSH, CDR2 LQKENI, per germline. The CDR3 DNA follows: TGTGCCAGCTCACCACCCCAGGGACAACTCACAGATACGCAGTATTTT. It codes for CASSPPQGQLTDTQYF.

The chain is built from TRBV6-6 and TRBJ1-2; D gene unclear. This CDR3 comprises 12 residues. The germline gives CDR1 MNHNY, CDR2 SVGAGI (reference sequence). Trimming shortened V by 3 bases and J by 0 bases, and 2 bases separated the two germline ends. CDR3 coding DNA: TGTGCCAGCAGTTATACTAACTATGGCTACACCTTC. This translates into CASSYTNYGYTF.

This chain links TRBV18 with TRBJ1-2, with 7 positions matching TRBD1. V was clipped by 5 bases and J by 0 bases; unmatched bases: 3. This CDR3 has 14 amino acids. Looked up from germline, CDR1 is KGHSH and CDR2 is LQKENI. The CDR3 spells CASSSDRSNYGYTF. The CDR3 nucleotides are TGTGCCAGCTCATCGGACAGGTCTAACTATGGCTACACCTTC. The variable domain in full, with the rest retrieved from reference TRBV18 and TRBJ1-2, is NAGVMQNPRHLVRRRGQEARLRCSPMKGHSHVYWYRQLPEEGLKFMVYLQKENIIDESGMPKERFSAEFPKEGPSILRIQQVVRGDSAAYFCASSSDRSNYGYTFGSGTRLTVV.

V is TRBV29-1 and J is TRBJ2-5; the D gene is possibly TRBD1 (6 bases). V shed 5 bases and J shed 5 bases, with 9 bases lying between them. Germline V gene sequence: CDR1 SQVTM, CDR2 ANQGSEA. This CDR3 is built from 11 residues. The CDR3 is CSVLRGETQYF. The DNA of the CDR3 is TGCAGCGTTTTGAGGGGGGAGACCCAGTACTTC.

The CDR3 sequence is CASSSPGTITDTQYF. CDR3 sequence (DNA): TGTGCCAGCAGTTCGCCGGGAACGATAACAGATACGCAGTATTTT. The chain joins TRBV27 to TRBJ2-3, with D possibly being TRBD2 (5 bases). CDR3 length equals 15 residues. The ends were cut back, 4 bases at V and 3 bases at J, with 14 bases in the middle. CDR1 is MNHEY and CDR2 is SMNVEV in the germline V gene (reference sequence).